Below are 32 T cell receptor beta chains sequenced from a single sample in a study of OX40 agonist ivuxolimab in advanced cancers. Some clones are missing from TCRdb's copy, which holds only in-frame ones; the method was immunoSEQ multiplex PCR. The repertoire holds some 86,000 clones, with about 90% as singletons. Sequencing used CD4+ or CD8+ T cells sorted from blood, obtained in a trial of the OX40 agonist ivuxolimab. These receptors were taken from an adult with an advanced solid tumor such as melanoma, head and neck, liver or kidney cancer.

The chain is built from TRBV9 and TRBJ1-1; no clear D gene. This CDR3 contains 13 residues. Germline CDR1 reads SGDLS; CDR2 reads YYNGEE. V lost 5 bases and J lost 3, with 11 bases in between. Written as DNA, the CDR3 is TGTGCCAGCAGTTCGGCTCTGGACACTGAAGCTTTCTTT. This codes for CASSSALDTEAFF.

The V call is TRBV30, the J call TRBJ1-3; D ambiguous. Trimming stripped 0 bases from V and 0 bases from J, with 6 bases between. The CDR3 has 14 amino acids. Germline V gene lookup returns CDR1 GTSNPN and CDR2 SVGIG (reference sequence). The CDR3 reads CAWSVGLSGNTIYF. CDR3 nucleotides: TGTGCCTGGAGTGTGGGTCTCTCTGGAAACACCATATATTTT.

The J gene is TRBJ2-2, the V gene TRBV7-9, with 11 nucleotides matching TRBD2. The V and J ends lost 1 base and 2 bases, in that order; junction bases with no gene match: 6. The CDR3 loop spans 18 amino acids. Germline V gene sequence: CDR1 SEHNR, CDR2 FQNEAQ (reference sequence). Written as DNA, the CDR3 is TGTGCCAGCAGCTTAGTGTTAGCGGGAGGGCCAAACACCGGGGAGCTGTTTTTT. This encodes CASSLVLAGGPNTGELFF.

The chain links TRBV6-6 to TRBJ2-2, with 7 positions matching TRBD2. The germline gives CDR1 MNHNY, CDR2 SVGAGI (reference sequence). This CDR3 has 16 residues. The V segment lost 2 bases and the J segment 6 bases; nucleotides outside the gene matches: 9. CDR3 loop: CASSYRGGSESGELFF. CDR3 in DNA: TGTGCCAGCAGTTACCGCGGCGGGAGCGAGTCCGGGGAGCTGTTTTTT.

CDR3 in amino acids: CASSLVPMGGPSSYEQYF. The CDR3 nucleotides are TGCGCCAGCAGCTTGGTCCCCATGGGGGGCCCTAGCTCCTACGAGCAGTACTTC. The gene calls are TRBV5-1 and TRBJ2-7; D is possibly TRBD1 or TRBD2 (6 bases each). The germline V gene has CDR1 SGHRS and CDR2 YFSETQ. CDR3 length: 18 amino acids. The V and J ends lost 0 bases and 0 bases respectively, with 19 bases between them.

CDR3 in DNA: TGTGCCAGCAGTGAGTACCTAGCGTCCTACAATGAGCAGTTCTTC. This gives the protein CASSEYLASYNEQFF. The J gene is TRBJ2-1, the V gene TRBV2; maybe TRBD2 (6 bases). The CDR3 spans 15 residues. Germline CDR1 SNHLY, CDR2 FYNNEI. V was trimmed by 3 bases and J by 1 base, leaving 10 bases between them. Complete variable domain (other parts from reference TRBV2 and TRBJ2-1): EPEVTQTPSHQVTQMGQEVILRCVPISNHLYFYWYRQILGQKVEFLVSFYNNEISEKSEIFDDQFSVERPDGSNFTLKIRSTKLEDSAMYFCASSEYLASYNEQFFGPGTRLTVL.

The sample holds one count of this clone. This chain connects TRBV27 to TRBJ2-7; 13 bases fit TRBD2. The V gene's germline CDR1 is MNHEY and CDR2 SMNVEV (reference sequence). Losses at the gene ends were 7 bases for V and 2 bases for J; bases not matched to a gene: 5. This CDR3 has 15 amino acids. CDR3 in amino acids: CASTKGLAGPYEQYF. CDR3 DNA: TGTGCCAGCACAAAGGGACTAGCGGGGCCCTACGAGCAGTACTTC.

This clone was seen a single time. The chain is built from TRBV13 and TRBJ1-4; no firm D call. The CDR3 contains 14 residues. CDR1 and CDR2 (germline): PRHDT, FYEKMQ (reference sequence). V lost 5 bases and J 1 base, leaving 8 bases between the germline ends. In nucleotides, the CDR3 is TGTGCCAGCAGCCCTACAAGAACTAATGAAAAACTGTTTTTT. Protein: CASSPTRTNEKLFF.

This chain joins TRBV7-8 and TRBJ2-7; unclear D gene. Germline CDR1 reads SGHVS; CDR2 reads FQNEAQ. V shed 1 base and J shed 6 bases, with 7 bases lying between them. CDR3 size: 12 residues. Written as DNA, the CDR3 is TGTGCCAGCAGCTTAGGGAGCAGCGAGCAGTACTTC. Translated: CASSLGSSEQYF.

The chain has TRBV19 and TRBJ2-1, with 8 bases identical to TRBD2. CDR3 length: 15 amino acids. V gave up 1 base and J gave up 8 bases; unmatched junction bases: 7. From germline, CDR1 is LNHDA and CDR2 SQIVND (reference sequence). The CDR3 protein is CASSIGPGRAHEQFF. The DNA for the CDR3 is TGTGCCAGTAGTATAGGACCCGGGAGGGCCCATGAGCAGTTCTTC.

The chain links TRBV7-6 to TRBJ2-7; the D gene is possibly TRBD2 (6 bases). The CDR3 runs 15 residues. Germline V lookup: CDR1 SGHVS, CDR2 FNYEAQ. Trimming left V 1 base short and J 2 bases short, with 12 bases between. Written as DNA, the CDR3 is TGTGCCAGCAGCTTAGAACTAGCTCCAACCTACGAGCAGTACTTC. Residues: CASSLELAPTYEQYF.

The gene calls are TRBV27 and TRBJ1-2; TRBD1 might be the D (6 bases). The CDR3 runs 14 residues. Germline V lookup: CDR1 MNHEY, CDR2 SMNVEV (reference sequence). V shed 9 bases and J shed 4 bases, with 18 bases lying between them. CDR3 in amino acids: CASGRPGQTYGYTF. In DNA, the CDR3 is TGTGCCAGTGGCCGCCCCGGACAGACCTATGGCTACACCTTC.

This clone was counted once. V is TRBV10-1 and J is TRBJ2-3, with D possibly matching TRBD2 (5 bases). V dropped 7 bases and J dropped 8 bases, with 37 bases sitting between them. The length of the CDR3 is 20 residues. The germline CDR1 and CDR2 sequences are WNHNN and SYGVQD (reference sequence). CDR3 in amino acids: CASMKRAESGTSIWSGTQYF. The CDR3 DNA reads as TGCGCCAGCATGAAGAGAGCGGAATCCGGCACATCTATCTGGAGCGGTACGCAGTATTTT.

This clone was seen more than once but under ten times. The CDR3 here is CASSPHGLEGGYNYGYTF. CDR3 bases: TGTGCCAGCAGTCCCCATGGGTTGGAGGGCGGGTATAACTATGGCTACACCTTC. This sequence joins TRBV28 and TRBJ1-2, with D uncertain. V was trimmed by 5 bases and J by 1 base, leaving 23 bases between them. Per germline, CDR1 MDHEN and CDR2 SYDVKM. The CDR3 runs to 18 residues.

The rearrangement links TRBV19 to TRBJ2-3; 15 bases match TRBD2. There are 18 residues in the CDR3. Germline CDR1 LNHDA, CDR2 SQIVND (reference sequence). V lost 6 bases and J lost 2; bases outside the gene matches: 9. This chain's CDR3 is CASRGLAGGRGFTDTQYF. The CDR3 DNA follows: TGTGCCAGTAGGGGACTAGCGGGAGGCCGAGGTTTCACAGATACGCAGTATTTT.

The chain has TRBV28 and TRBJ2-1; a possible D gene is TRBD2 (6 bases). Trimming cost V 6 bases and J 0 bases, with 12 bases left between them. The CDR3 consists of 15 residues. The germline CDR1 and CDR2 sequences are MDHEN and SYDVKM. For the CDR3, the DNA is TGTGCCAGCAGGGGGGACTCGAGCTCCTACAATGAGCAGTTCTTC. This gives the protein CASRGDSSSYNEQFF.

The V call is TRBV6-6, the J call TRBJ2-3, with TRBD2 matching over 7 bases. The V gene end was trimmed by 0 bases and the J gene end by 1 base; junction bases not matched to a gene: 4. Germline V gives CDR1 MNHNY, CDR2 SVGAGI (reference sequence). This CDR3 contains 16 residues. The CDR3 sequence: CASSYSSGSGTDTQYF. For the CDR3, the DNA is TGTGCCAGCAGTTACTCTAGCGGGTCCGGCACAGATACGCAGTATTTT.

Only one count was recorded for this clone. The CDR3 DNA reads as TGCGCCAGCAGCCAGGACTACGAGCAGTACTTC. It codes for CASSQDYEQYF. This chain joins TRBV5-1 and TRBJ2-5; D unclear. The J call may be in error: the DNA end matches TRBJ2-7 better. Germline lookup yields CDR1 SGHRS and CDR2 YFSETQ. This CDR3 comprises 11 residues.

This chain connects TRBV19 to TRBJ1-2; tentatively, D is TRBD1 (5 bases). The germline gives CDR1 LNHDA, CDR2 SQIVND (reference sequence). Between the trimmed V and J ends, which lost 3 bases and 2 bases, there was a span of 13 bases. This CDR3 spans 15 amino acids. The CDR3 DNA reads as TGTGCCAGTAGTATTGGGGCAGGTGGGAACTATGGCTACACCTTC. This encodes CASSIGAGGNYGYTF.

The rearrangement links TRBV9 to TRBJ2-6; D is ambiguous. Germline V gene lookup returns CDR1 SGDLS and CDR2 YYNGEE. The CDR3 has 15 amino acids. V lost 0 bases and J 0 bases, leaving 4 bases between the germline ends. The CDR3 bases are TGTGCCAGCAGCGTAGCTCACTCTGGGGCCAACGTCCTGACTTTC. Translating gives CASSVAHSGANVLTF.

This chain connects TRBV5-1 to TRBJ1-2; no clear D gene. Germline values: CDR1 SGHRS, CDR2 YFSETQ. This CDR3 is 13 amino acids long. V was shortened by 4 bases and J by 2 bases, with 9 bases between the two germline ends. The CDR3 region is CASSTTINYGYTF. The CDR3 DNA is TGCGCCAGCAGCACGACAATCAACTATGGCTACACCTTC.

The chain uses TRBV5-4 and TRBJ2-3, with D possibly TRBD2 on 5 matching bases. The CDR3 contains 15 residues. Germline loops: CDR1 SGHNT, CDR2 YYREEE (reference sequence). V was trimmed by 2 bases and J by 4 bases, leaving 14 bases between them. CDR3 in amino acids: CASSFRGREADTQYF. The CDR3 region has the DNA TGTGCCAGCAGCTTCCGAGGGCGCGAAGCAGATACGCAGTATTTT. The full variable domain, in which reference TRBV5-4 and TRBJ2-3 provide the parts outside the CDR3, is ETGVTQSPTHLIKTRGQQVTLRCSSQSGHNTVSWYQQALGQGPQFIFQYYREEENGRGNFPPRFSGLQFPNYSSELNVNALELDDSALYLCASSFRGREADTQYFGPGTRLTVL.

The genes are TRBV29-1 and TRBJ2-7, with a tentative D call TRBD1 (6 bases). Trimming took 6 bases from V and 2 from J, leaving 17 bases between them. The germline V gene encodes CDR1 SQVTM and CDR2 ANQGSEA. The length of the CDR3 is 14 residues. The CDR3 reads CSVVLRDTTYEQYF. The CDR3 DNA reads TGCAGCGTCGTCCTCCGGGACACCACCTACGAGCAGTACTTC.

Here the CDR3 DNA reads TGTGCCAGTAGTATCGGATCGGGGCTAACTGAAGCTTTCTTT. Its translation is CASSIGSGLTEAFF. The chain has TRBV19 and TRBJ1-1, with a tentative D call TRBD1 (5 bases). Trimming pared 3 bases from V and 5 bases from J, leaving 13 bases between. CDR1 is LNHDA, CDR2 SQIVND, per germline (reference sequence). CDR3 size: 14 residues.

The gene calls are TRBV7-9 and TRBJ2-7; the match to TRBD1 covers 7 bases. This CDR3 has 15 amino acids. From germline, CDR1 is SEHNR and CDR2 FQNEAQ (reference sequence). V shed 3 bases, J shed 5 bases, and the junction held 10 bases outside the gene matches. The CDR3 nucleotides read TGTGCCAGCAGCTTTCCCGAGACAGGGACCCACGAGCAGTACTTC. It translates to CASSFPETGTHEQYF. The full variable domain, rest sourced from reference TRBV7-9 and TRBJ2-7, is DTGVSQNPRHKITKRGQNVTFRCDPISEHNRLYWYRQTLGQGPEFLTYFQNEAQLEKSRLLSDRFSAERPKGSFSTLEIQRTEQGDSAMYLCASSFPETGTHEQYFGPGTRLTVT.

The V gene is TRBV12-5, the J gene TRBJ1-1; D uncertain. With 1 base removed from V and 0 bases from J, the gap between germline ends came to 12 bases. The CDR3 extends over 16 amino acids. Germline-derived CDR1 and CDR2 are LGHNT and FRNRAP. CDR3 sequence reads: CASGLEVGKMNTEAFF. The CDR3 DNA reads TGTGCTAGTGGTTTGGAGGTCGGCAAGATGAACACTGAAGCTTTCTTT.

This clone was counted between two and nine times. This chain connects TRBV6-6 to TRBJ2-1; 7 bases line up with TRBD2. Looked up from germline, CDR1 is MNHNY and CDR2 is SVGAGI (reference sequence). The CDR3 extends over 13 amino acids. The ends lost 2 bases at V and 8 bases at J; junction bases unmatched: 3. The CDR3 DNA follows: TGTGCCAGCAGTTACGGGGGGGGTCATGAGCAGTTCTTC. It is translated as CASSYGGGHEQFF.

The chain is built from TRBV12-5 and TRBJ2-5; no clear D. This CDR3 has 13 amino acids. Trimming took off 0 bases at V and 5 bases at J, with 7 bases between the two ends. CDR1 LGHNT and CDR2 FRNRAP come from the germline V gene. For the CDR3, the DNA is TGTGCTAGTGGTTTGGTAAACTTGGAGACCCAGTACTTC. Encoded protein: CASGLVNLETQYF.

This clone was detected once. This chain uses TRBV7-9 with TRBJ2-2; D is ambiguous. The CDR3 consists of 15 residues. V was clipped by 2 bases and J by 3 bases, with 10 bases between them. Germline V gene data show CDR1 as SEHNR and CDR2 as FQNEAQ (reference sequence). CDR3: CASSLLVADTGELFF. In DNA form, the CDR3 reads TGTGCCAGCAGCTTACTAGTCGCTGACACCGGGGAGCTGTTTTTT.

This sequence joins TRBV9 and TRBJ2-7, with TRBD2 matching over 11 bases. Per the germline V gene, CDR1 is SGDLS and CDR2 is YYNGEE. The CDR3 is made up of 19 amino acids. V was pared by 5 bases and J by 0 bases, with 16 bases of the junction left unmatched. The CDR3 DNA is TGTGCCAGCAGTCGAGGGGCAGGGCTAGCGGGAGGCGTCTCCTACGAGCAGTACTTC. This translates into CASSRGAGLAGGVSYEQYF.

This clone has a handful of counts. The V and J genes are TRBV7-6 and TRBJ2-7; 7 bases agree with TRBD2. The V segment lost 4 bases and the J segment 0 bases; nucleotides outside the gene matches: 9. This CDR3 contains 16 residues. Germline V gene lookup returns CDR1 SGHVS and CDR2 FNYEAQ. The CDR3 bases are TGTGCCAGCAGCTGGCAGTCCGGGGAGGGCTCCTACGAGCAGTACTTC. The encoded protein is CASSWQSGEGSYEQYF.

J is TRBJ2-5 and V is TRBV9, with 7 bases that match TRBD1. CDR1 is SGDLS and CDR2 is YYNGEE in the germline V gene. The length of the CDR3 is 13 residues. After removal of 4 bases from V and 3 bases from J, the junction contained 3 bases not matched to a gene. DNA of the CDR3: TGTGCCAGCAGCCCCGGGACAGAAGAGACCCAGTACTTC. This gives the protein CASSPGTEETQYF.